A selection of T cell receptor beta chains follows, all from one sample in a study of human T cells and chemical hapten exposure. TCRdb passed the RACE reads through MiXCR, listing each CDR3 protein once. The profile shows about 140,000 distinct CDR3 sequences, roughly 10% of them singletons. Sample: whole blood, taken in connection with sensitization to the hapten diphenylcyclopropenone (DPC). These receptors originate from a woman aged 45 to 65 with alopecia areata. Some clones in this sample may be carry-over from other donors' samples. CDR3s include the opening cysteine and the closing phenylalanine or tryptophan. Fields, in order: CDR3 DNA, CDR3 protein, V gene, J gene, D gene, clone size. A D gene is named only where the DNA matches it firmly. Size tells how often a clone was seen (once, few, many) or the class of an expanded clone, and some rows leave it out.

cdr3_nt: TGTGCCAGCTGCTGGGACAGGGAAATTGTAAATGAGCAGTTCTTC; cdr3_aa: CASCWDREIVNEQFF; v_call: TRBV12-3/TRBV12-4; j_call: TRBJ2-1; d_call: TRBD1; clone_size: many
cdr3_nt: TGTGCCAGCTCACGGGGGGTCCAAGAGACCCAGTACTTC; cdr3_aa: CASSRGVQETQYF; v_call: TRBV18; j_call: TRBJ2-5; d_call: NA; clone_size: NA
cdr3_nt: TGTGCCAGCAGTTATTCTAGCGGGAGGGCCCTGTACTTC; cdr3_aa: CASSYSSGRALYF; v_call: TRBV6-6; j_call: TRBJ2-7; d_call: TRBD2; clone_size: few
cdr3_nt: TGTGCCAGCAGCTTAGGGGGATTGAGCTCCTACGAGCAGTACTTC; cdr3_aa: CASSLGGLSSYEQYF; v_call: TRBV7-8; j_call: TRBJ2-7; d_call: NA; clone_size: NA
cdr3_nt: TGTGCCAGCACCCCGCGAGAGTTCACCTACGAGCAGTACTTC; cdr3_aa: CASTPREFTYEQYF; v_call: TRBV2; j_call: TRBJ2-7; d_call: NA; clone_size: few
cdr3_nt: TGTGCCAGCAGCTTAGTAGCGGGAGGCTACAATGAGCAGTTCTTC; cdr3_aa: CASSLVAGGYNEQFF; v_call: TRBV11-2; j_call: TRBJ2-1; d_call: TRBD2; clone_size: NA
cdr3_nt: TGTGCCAGCAGTAACCGGGGGCTCCCAACAGATACGCAGTATTTT; cdr3_aa: CASSNRGLPTDTQYF; v_call: TRBV25-1; j_call: TRBJ2-3; d_call: NA; clone_size: NA
cdr3_nt: TGTGCCATCAGTGAAAGCGGGATCAGCACAGATACGCAGTATTTT; cdr3_aa: CAISESGISTDTQYF; v_call: TRBV10-3; j_call: TRBJ2-3; d_call: TRBD2; clone_size: few
cdr3_nt: TGTGCCAGCAGCCTCCGGGGGGGCCGGGGCGAGCAGTACTTC; cdr3_aa: CASSLRGGRGEQYF; v_call: TRBV6-2/TRBV6-3; j_call: TRBJ2-7; d_call: TRBD2; clone_size: NA
cdr3_nt: TGTGCAAAGAGGGGAGGGGGACTAGACTTCTACGAGCAGTACTTC; cdr3_aa: CAKRGGGLDFYEQYF; v_call: TRBV12-3/TRBV12-4; j_call: TRBJ2-7; d_call: TRBD2; clone_size: few
cdr3_nt: TGCAGTGCTAGAGCCGGGGGGGCCCCTAGTAGCCAGTACTTC; cdr3_aa: CSARAGGAPSSQYF; v_call: TRBV20-1; j_call: TRBJ2-5; d_call: TRBD2; clone_size: NA
cdr3_nt: TGTGCCAGCAGCTCCGGGACACGGAGTAATGAAAAACTGTTTTTT; cdr3_aa: CASSSGTRSNEKLFF; v_call: TRBV11-2; j_call: TRBJ1-4; d_call: NA; clone_size: many
cdr3_nt: TGTGCCAGCAGTTACCCCGGGAGGGCCGGGGAGCAGTACTTC; cdr3_aa: CASSYPGRAGEQYF; v_call: TRBV6-5; j_call: TRBJ2-7; d_call: TRBD2; clone_size: few
cdr3_nt: TGCGCCAGCAGCCTAGACAGGGGAGCCCTCAATCAGCCCCAGCATTTT; cdr3_aa: CASSLDRGALNQPQHF; v_call: TRBV4-3; j_call: TRBJ1-5; d_call: TRBD1; clone_size: NA
cdr3_nt: TGCGCCAGCAGCTTAAGTCGTTCGGACGGCTCGGGGCAGTTCTTC; cdr3_aa: CASSLSRSDGSGQFF; v_call: TRBV5-1; j_call: TRBJ2-1; d_call: NA; clone_size: few
cdr3_nt: TGCGCCAGCAGGCCGACTAGCGGCAATGAGCAGTTCTTC; cdr3_aa: CASRPTSGNEQFF; v_call: TRBV5-1; j_call: TRBJ2-1; d_call: TRBD2; clone_size: few
cdr3_nt: TGCAGTGCTAGAGTGGATGGGCTAGCGGGAGCTGAGCAGTTCTTC; cdr3_aa: CSARVDGLAGAEQFF; v_call: TRBV20-1; j_call: TRBJ2-1; d_call: TRBD2; clone_size: NA
cdr3_nt: TGTGCCAGCAGTCGCCCGGGTGAGGGGTACGCTGAAGCTTTCTTT; cdr3_aa: CASSRPGEGYAEAFF; v_call: TRBV28; j_call: TRBJ1-1; d_call: NA; clone_size: many
cdr3_nt: TGCAGTGCGAAGATACCTGGGGTTACAGATACGCAGTATTTT; cdr3_aa: CSAKIPGVTDTQYF; v_call: TRBV20-1; j_call: TRBJ2-3; d_call: NA; clone_size: many
cdr3_nt: TGTGCCAGCAGCTTGGGGTTTAGCACAGATACGCAGTATTTT; cdr3_aa: CASSLGFSTDTQYF; v_call: TRBV7-2; j_call: TRBJ2-3; d_call: NA; clone_size: NA
cdr3_nt: TGCGCCAGCAGCTTGGTGGGTGCGGGCACTGAAGCTTTCTTT; cdr3_aa: CASSLVGAGTEAFF; v_call: TRBV5-1; j_call: TRBJ1-1; d_call: NA; clone_size: few
cdr3_nt: TGTGCCAGCAGCTATTCTATGACAGTCGATACGCAGTATTTT; cdr3_aa: CASSYSMTVDTQYF; v_call: TRBV14; j_call: TRBJ2-3; d_call: NA; clone_size: many
cdr3_nt: TGCAGCACCCGGGACAGGGCTGAAAAACTGTTTTTT; cdr3_aa: CSTRDRAEKLFF; v_call: TRBV29-1; j_call: TRBJ1-4; d_call: TRBD1; clone_size: few
cdr3_nt: TGTGCCAGCAGGGATACCGGGACAGGGGATTACTATGGCTACACCTTC; cdr3_aa: CASRDTGTGDYYGYTF; v_call: TRBV2; j_call: TRBJ1-2; d_call: TRBD1; clone_size: few
cdr3_nt: TGTGCCAGCAGTCTCGACGGGACTAGCGGATACGAGCAGTACTTC; cdr3_aa: CASSLDGTSGYEQYF; v_call: TRBV7-2; j_call: TRBJ2-7; d_call: TRBD2; clone_size: few
cdr3_nt: TGTGCCAGCAGCGTAGATTTGGTGGGGCGTAAGGGACACAATGAGCAGTTCTTC; cdr3_aa: CASSVDLVGRKGHNEQFF; v_call: TRBV9; j_call: TRBJ2-1; d_call: NA; clone_size: NA
cdr3_nt: TGCGGGACTAGCTCCTACAATGAGCAGTTCTTC; cdr3_aa: CGTSSYNEQFF; v_call: TRBV29-1; j_call: TRBJ2-1; d_call: TRBD2; clone_size: many
cdr3_nt: TGTGCCTGGTCAAGCTTTCCGGGACAGGCCTCCTACGAGCAGTACTTC; cdr3_aa: CAWSSFPGQASYEQYF; v_call: TRBV30; j_call: TRBJ2-7; d_call: TRBD1; clone_size: few
cdr3_nt: TGCGCCAGCAGCCAAACCGGACCTGGACAGGGGTCAGATACGCAGTATTTT; cdr3_aa: CASSQTGPGQGSDTQYF; v_call: TRBV5-1; j_call: TRBJ2-3; d_call: TRBD1; clone_size: NA
cdr3_nt: TGTGCCAGCTCACCACAATCGCAGACCCAGTACTTC; cdr3_aa: CASSPQSQTQYF; v_call: TRBV18; j_call: TRBJ2-5; d_call: NA; clone_size: few
cdr3_nt: TGTGCCAGCAGCTTTCGACTAGCGGGACCCCGCGAGCAGTACTTC; cdr3_aa: CASSFRLAGPREQYF; v_call: TRBV7-2; j_call: TRBJ2-7; d_call: TRBD2; clone_size: NA
cdr3_nt: TGTGCCAGCAGCCAAGCCCGATCCAACACCGGGGAGCTGTTTTTT; cdr3_aa: CASSQARSNTGELFF; v_call: TRBV3-1; j_call: TRBJ2-2; d_call: NA; clone_size: NA
cdr3_nt: TGCGCCAGCAGCTTGGACCACTCCATGAACACTGAAGCTTTCTTT; cdr3_aa: CASSLDHSMNTEAFF; v_call: TRBV5-1; j_call: TRBJ1-1; d_call: NA; clone_size: many
cdr3_nt: TGTGCCAGCAGCTTACAGCGGGGGGTTACCACAGATACGCAGTATTTT; cdr3_aa: CASSLQRGVTTDTQYF; v_call: TRBV7-2; j_call: TRBJ2-3; d_call: TRBD2; clone_size: many
cdr3_nt: TGTGCCACCAGGGGGGGGGCCGAAACTGAAGCTTTCTTT; cdr3_aa: CATRGGAETEAFF; v_call: TRBV24-1; j_call: TRBJ1-1; d_call: NA; clone_size: many
cdr3_nt: TGCAGCGTTGGACTAGCGGGATCTGCGCAGTATTTT; cdr3_aa: CSVGLAGSAQYF; v_call: TRBV29-1; j_call: TRBJ2-3; d_call: TRBD2; clone_size: many
cdr3_nt: TGTGCCAGCTCACAATTGGGAGATTACGAGCAGTACTTC; cdr3_aa: CASSQLGDYEQYF; v_call: TRBV18; j_call: TRBJ2-7; d_call: NA; clone_size: NA
cdr3_nt: TGTGCCAGCAGCTCGGACTACGAGCAGTACTTC; cdr3_aa: CASSSDYEQYF; v_call: TRBV7-6; j_call: TRBJ2-7; d_call: NA; clone_size: few
cdr3_nt: TGCAGCGCGGACGAAGCAGGGGTGGCAGATACGCAGTATTTT; cdr3_aa: CSADEAGVADTQYF; v_call: TRBV29-1; j_call: TRBJ2-3; d_call: NA; clone_size: few
cdr3_nt: TGTGCCTGGAGTCCCCGACAGCGGTCCTATGGCTACACCTTC; cdr3_aa: CAWSPRQRSYGYTF; v_call: TRBV30; j_call: TRBJ1-2; d_call: NA; clone_size: NA
cdr3_nt: TGTGCCAGCAGCTTTTGGACAGGTGCTTCTGGGGCCAACGTCCTGACTTTC; cdr3_aa: CASSFWTGASGANVLTF; v_call: TRBV7-3; j_call: TRBJ2-6; d_call: TRBD1; clone_size: many
cdr3_nt: TGCGCCAGCAGCTTGGGTAGCGGCGGGCGCAATGAGCAGTTCTTC; cdr3_aa: CASSLGSGGRNEQFF; v_call: TRBV5-1; j_call: TRBJ2-1; d_call: NA; clone_size: few
cdr3_nt: TGCGCCAGCAGCTTGGCCGACAGGGCGAAAGATACGCAGTATTTT; cdr3_aa: CASSLADRAKDTQYF; v_call: TRBV5-1; j_call: TRBJ2-3; d_call: TRBD1; clone_size: few
cdr3_nt: TGTGCCAGCAGGGGAGACAGGGCCAAGGACTCGTTGAGCTCCTACGAGCAGTACTTC; cdr3_aa: CASRGDRAKDSLSSYEQYF; v_call: TRBV11-2; j_call: TRBJ2-7; d_call: TRBD1; clone_size: NA
cdr3_nt: TGTGCCAGTAGTATTGGCAAGTCCCGCAACAATAATTCACCCCTCCACTTT; cdr3_aa: CASSIGKSRNNNSPLHF; v_call: TRBV19; j_call: TRBJ1-6; d_call: NA; clone_size: many
cdr3_nt: TGTGCCAGCAGTGATAGCGGGAGAACAGATACGCAGTATTTT; cdr3_aa: CASSDSGRTDTQYF; v_call: TRBV2; j_call: TRBJ2-3; d_call: TRBD2; clone_size: NA
cdr3_nt: TGCAGTGCTAGAAGGGCCAACTACGAGCAGTACTTC; cdr3_aa: CSARRANYEQYF; v_call: TRBV20-1; j_call: TRBJ2-7; d_call: NA; clone_size: few
cdr3_nt: TGTGCCAGCTCCGAGGGGATCGCTCTTTGGCAGTTCTTC; cdr3_aa: CASSEGIALWQFF; v_call: TRBV6-5; j_call: TRBJ2-1; d_call: NA; clone_size: few
cdr3_nt: TGTGCCAGCAGCCTCCCCTCTCCCGGGGAGCTGTTTTTT; cdr3_aa: CASSLPSPGELFF; v_call: TRBV7-2; j_call: TRBJ2-2; d_call: NA; clone_size: NA
cdr3_nt: TGTGCCAGCAGCTTAGCCCCGGGACAGGGGACTGAAGCTTTCTTT; cdr3_aa: CASSLAPGQGTEAFF; v_call: TRBV7-2; j_call: TRBJ1-1; d_call: TRBD1; clone_size: few